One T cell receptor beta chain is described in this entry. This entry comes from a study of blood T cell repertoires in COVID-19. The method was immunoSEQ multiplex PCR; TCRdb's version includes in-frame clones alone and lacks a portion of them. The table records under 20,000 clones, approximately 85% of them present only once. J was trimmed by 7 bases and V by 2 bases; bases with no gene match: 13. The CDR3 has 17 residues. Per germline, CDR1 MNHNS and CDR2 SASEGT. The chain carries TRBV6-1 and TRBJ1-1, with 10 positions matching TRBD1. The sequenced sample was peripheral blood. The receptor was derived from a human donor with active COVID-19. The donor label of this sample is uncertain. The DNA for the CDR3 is TGTGCCAGCAGTGAATCCGCGGGACAGGGGAGGGATGGTGAAGCTTTCTTT. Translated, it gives CASSESAGQGRDGEAFF.